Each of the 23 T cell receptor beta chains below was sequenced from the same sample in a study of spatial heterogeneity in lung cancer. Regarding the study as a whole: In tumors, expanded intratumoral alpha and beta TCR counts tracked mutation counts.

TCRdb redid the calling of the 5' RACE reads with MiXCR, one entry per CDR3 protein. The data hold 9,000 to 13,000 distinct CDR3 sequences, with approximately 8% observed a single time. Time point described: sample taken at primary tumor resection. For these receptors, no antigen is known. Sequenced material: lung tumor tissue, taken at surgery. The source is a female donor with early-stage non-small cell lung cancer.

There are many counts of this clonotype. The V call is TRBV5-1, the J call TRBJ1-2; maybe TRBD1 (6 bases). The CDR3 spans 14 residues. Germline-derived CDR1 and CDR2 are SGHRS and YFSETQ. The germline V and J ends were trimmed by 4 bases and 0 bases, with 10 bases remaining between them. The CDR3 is CASSLGGSNYGYTF. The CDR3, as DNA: TGCGCCAGCAGCCTAGGGGGTTCTAACTATGGCTACACCTTC.

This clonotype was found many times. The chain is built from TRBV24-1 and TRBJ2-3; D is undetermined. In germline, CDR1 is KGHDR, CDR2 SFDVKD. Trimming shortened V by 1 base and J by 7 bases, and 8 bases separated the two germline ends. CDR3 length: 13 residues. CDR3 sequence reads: CATSDFPEYTQYF. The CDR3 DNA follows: TGTGCCACCAGTGATTTCCCGGAATATACGCAGTATTTT.

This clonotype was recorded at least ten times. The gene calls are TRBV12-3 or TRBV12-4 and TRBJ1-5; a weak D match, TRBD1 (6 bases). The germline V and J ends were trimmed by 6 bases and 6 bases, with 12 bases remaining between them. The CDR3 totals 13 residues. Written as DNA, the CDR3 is TGTGCCAGCAGCAGGGGAAACGGTCAGCCCCAGCATTTT. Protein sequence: CASSRGNGQPQHF.

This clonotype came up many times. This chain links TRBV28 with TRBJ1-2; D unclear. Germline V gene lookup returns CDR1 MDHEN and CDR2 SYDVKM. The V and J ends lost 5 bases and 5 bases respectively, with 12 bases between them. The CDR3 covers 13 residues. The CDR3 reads CASSLPGSYGYTF. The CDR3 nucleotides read TGTGCCAGCAGTCTCCCCGGGAGTTATGGCTACACCTTC.

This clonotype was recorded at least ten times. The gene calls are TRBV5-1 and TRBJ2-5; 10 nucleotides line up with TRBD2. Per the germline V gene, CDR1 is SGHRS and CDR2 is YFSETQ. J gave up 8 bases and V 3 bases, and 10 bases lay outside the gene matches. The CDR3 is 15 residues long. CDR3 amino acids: CASSSAGASGGTQYF. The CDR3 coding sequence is TGCGCCAGCAGCTCGGCGGGGGCTAGCGGGGGAACCCAGTACTTC.

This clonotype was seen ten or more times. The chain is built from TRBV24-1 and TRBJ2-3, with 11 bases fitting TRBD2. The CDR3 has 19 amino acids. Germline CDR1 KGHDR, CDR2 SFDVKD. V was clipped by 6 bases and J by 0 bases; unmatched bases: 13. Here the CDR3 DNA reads TGTGCCACCAGTAACAAAGGGCTAGCGGGGGGCCAAAGCACAGATACGCAGTATTTT. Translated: CATSNKGLAGGQSTDTQYF.

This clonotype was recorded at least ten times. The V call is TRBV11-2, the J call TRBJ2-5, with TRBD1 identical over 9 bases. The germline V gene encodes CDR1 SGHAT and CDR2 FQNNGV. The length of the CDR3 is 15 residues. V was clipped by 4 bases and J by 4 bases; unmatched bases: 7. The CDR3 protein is CASSSNRGRGETQYF. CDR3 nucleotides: TGTGCCAGCAGCTCTAACAGGGGGCGCGGAGAGACCCAGTACTTC.

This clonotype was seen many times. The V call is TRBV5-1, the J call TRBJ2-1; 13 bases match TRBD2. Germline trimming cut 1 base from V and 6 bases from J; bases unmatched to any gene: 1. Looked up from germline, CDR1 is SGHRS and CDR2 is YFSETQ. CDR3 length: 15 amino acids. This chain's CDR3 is CASSLTSGGANEQFF. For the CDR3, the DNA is TGCGCCAGCAGCTTGACTAGCGGGGGGGCCAATGAGCAGTTCTTC.

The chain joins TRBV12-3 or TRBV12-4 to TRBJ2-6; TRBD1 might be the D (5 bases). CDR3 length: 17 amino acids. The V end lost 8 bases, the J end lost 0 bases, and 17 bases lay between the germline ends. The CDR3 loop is CASRPDITNSGANVLTF. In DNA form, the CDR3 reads TGTGCCAGCCGCCCGGACATAACCAACTCTGGGGCCAACGTCCTGACTTTC.

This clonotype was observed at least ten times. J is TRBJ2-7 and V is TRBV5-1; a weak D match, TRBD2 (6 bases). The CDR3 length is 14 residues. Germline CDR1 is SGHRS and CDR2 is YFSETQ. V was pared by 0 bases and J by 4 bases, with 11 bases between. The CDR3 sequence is CASSLATRGYEQYF. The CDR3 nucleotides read TGCGCCAGCAGCTTGGCCACTCGGGGGTACGAGCAGTACTTC.

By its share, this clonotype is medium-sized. Written as DNA, the CDR3 is TGCAGTGCTAGAGATCAACCGGGCTACACTGAAGCTTTCTTT. Its translation: CSARDQPGYTEAFF. The chain has TRBV20-1 and TRBJ1-1; D is unresolved. This CDR3 is 14 amino acids long. Germline V CDR1 and CDR2: DFQATT, SNEGSKA (reference sequence). Deletions cut 0 bases from V and 3 bases from J, with 11 bases between.

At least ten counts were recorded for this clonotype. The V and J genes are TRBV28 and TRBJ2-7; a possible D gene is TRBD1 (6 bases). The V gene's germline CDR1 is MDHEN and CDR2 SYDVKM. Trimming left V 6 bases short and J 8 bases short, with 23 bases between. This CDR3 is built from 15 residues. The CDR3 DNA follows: TGTGCCAGCAGCCCTCAGGACAGAATTTTTAGCCAGCAGTACTTC. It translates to CASSPQDRIFSQQYF.

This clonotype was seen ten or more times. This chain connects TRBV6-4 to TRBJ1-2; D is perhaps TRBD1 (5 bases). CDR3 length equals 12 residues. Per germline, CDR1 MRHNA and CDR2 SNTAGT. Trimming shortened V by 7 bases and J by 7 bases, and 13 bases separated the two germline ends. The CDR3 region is CASTPRGGGYTF. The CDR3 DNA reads TGTGCCAGCACCCCCCGGGGGGGTGGCTACACCTTC.

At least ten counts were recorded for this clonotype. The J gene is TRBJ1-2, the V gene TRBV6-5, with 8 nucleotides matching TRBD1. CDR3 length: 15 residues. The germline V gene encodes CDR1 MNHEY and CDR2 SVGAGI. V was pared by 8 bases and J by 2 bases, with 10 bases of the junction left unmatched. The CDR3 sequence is CASGGTGWRNYGYTF. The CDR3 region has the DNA TGTGCCAGCGGGGGGACAGGCTGGAGAAACTATGGCTACACCTTC.

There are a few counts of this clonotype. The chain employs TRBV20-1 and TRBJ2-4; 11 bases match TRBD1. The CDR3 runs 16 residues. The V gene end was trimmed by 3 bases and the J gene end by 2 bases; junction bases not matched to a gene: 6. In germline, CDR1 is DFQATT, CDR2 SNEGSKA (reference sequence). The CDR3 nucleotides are TGCAGTGCTAGCGGAGGGACAGGGGGGTCCAAAAACATTCAGTACTTC. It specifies CSASGGTGGSKNIQYF.

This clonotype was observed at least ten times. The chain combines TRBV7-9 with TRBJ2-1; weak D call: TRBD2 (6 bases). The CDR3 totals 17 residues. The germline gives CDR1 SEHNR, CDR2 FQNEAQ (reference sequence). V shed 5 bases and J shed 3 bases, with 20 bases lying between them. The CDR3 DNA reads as TGTGCCAGCAGCCCAGACACGGGCCGGGAGAACTACAATGAGCAGTTCTTC. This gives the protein CASSPDTGRENYNEQFF.

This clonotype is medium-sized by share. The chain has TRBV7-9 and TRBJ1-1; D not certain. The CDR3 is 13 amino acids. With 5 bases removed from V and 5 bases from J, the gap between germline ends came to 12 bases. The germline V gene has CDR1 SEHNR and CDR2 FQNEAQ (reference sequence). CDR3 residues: CASSPEVGTEAFF. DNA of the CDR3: TGTGCCAGCAGCCCTGAGGTGGGGACTGAAGCTTTCTTT.

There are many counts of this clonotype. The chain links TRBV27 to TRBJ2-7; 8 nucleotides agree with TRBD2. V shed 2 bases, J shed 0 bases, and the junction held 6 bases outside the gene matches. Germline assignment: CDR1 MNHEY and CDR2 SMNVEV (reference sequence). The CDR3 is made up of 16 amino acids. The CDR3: CASSLGGTRLSYEQYF. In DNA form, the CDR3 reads TGTGCCAGCAGTTTAGGAGGGACTAGGCTCTCCTACGAGCAGTACTTC.

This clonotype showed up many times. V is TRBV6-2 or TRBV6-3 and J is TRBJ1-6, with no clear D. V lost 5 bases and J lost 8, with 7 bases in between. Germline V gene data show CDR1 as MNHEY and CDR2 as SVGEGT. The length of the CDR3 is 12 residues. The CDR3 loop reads CASSPGYSPLHF. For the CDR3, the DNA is TGTGCCAGCAGTCCCGGATATTCACCCCTCCACTTT.

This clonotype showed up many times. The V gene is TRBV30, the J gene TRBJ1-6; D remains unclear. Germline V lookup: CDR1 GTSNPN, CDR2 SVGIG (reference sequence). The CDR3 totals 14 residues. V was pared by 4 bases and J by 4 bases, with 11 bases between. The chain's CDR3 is CAWTRVSYNSPLHF. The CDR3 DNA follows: TGTGCCTGGACCCGGGTCAGTTATAATTCACCCCTCCACTTT.

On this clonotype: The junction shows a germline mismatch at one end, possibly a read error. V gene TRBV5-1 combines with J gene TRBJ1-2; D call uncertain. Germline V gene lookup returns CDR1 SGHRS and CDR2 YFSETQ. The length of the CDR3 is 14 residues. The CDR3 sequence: CTSSSWTGNYGYTF. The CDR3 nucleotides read TGCACCAGCAGCTCTTGGACGGGGAACTATGGCTACACCTTC.

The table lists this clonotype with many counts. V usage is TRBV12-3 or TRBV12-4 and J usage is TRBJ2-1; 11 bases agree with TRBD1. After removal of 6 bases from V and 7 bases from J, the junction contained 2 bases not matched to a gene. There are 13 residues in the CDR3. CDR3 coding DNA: TGTGCCAGCAGCGGACAGGGGGCGAATGAGCAGTTCTTC. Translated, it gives CASSGQGANEQFF.

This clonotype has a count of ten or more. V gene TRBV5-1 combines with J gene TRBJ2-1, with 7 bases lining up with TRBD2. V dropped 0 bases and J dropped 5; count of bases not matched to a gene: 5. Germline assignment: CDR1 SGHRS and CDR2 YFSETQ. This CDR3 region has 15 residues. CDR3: CASSLELAKDNEQFF. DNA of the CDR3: TGCGCCAGCAGCTTGGAACTAGCGAAAGACAATGAGCAGTTCTTC.